The entry below describes one TCR beta chain. The antigen remains undetermined. The data originate from a study of T cells after yellow fever vaccination. Study at large: Some fractions had low cell numbers, and these were prepared with SMART-Seq v4 Ultra Low Input. Study-level findings and limits: A large majority of primary-vaccination clones showed up again after the booster (just under 97% CD4, around 85% CD8). It was the secondary response that reached its peak faster, day 5 versus 15, but it was weaker.

Conversion of TCR transcripts into cDNA relied on 5'RACE template switching, which added a universal primer site and UMIs. One entry per CDR3 protein results from TCRdb running MiXCR on the 5' RACE reads. The sample shows around 500,000 distinct CDR3 sequences, 20% to 25% of them seen only once. Germline values: CDR1 DFQATT, CDR2 SNEGSKA (reference sequence). The CDR3 runs to 15 residues. V was pared by 5 bases and J by 1 base, with 8 bases of the junction left unmatched. The chain has TRBV20-1 and TRBJ2-3; TRBD2 matches 8 bases. Sequencing used PBMCs, obtained approximately 22 days after the first yellow fever vaccination. The receptor comes from a young man who received the YFV17D yellow fever vaccine. For the CDR3, the DNA is TGCAGTGCTCAGGGCGAGCGGGGGCGCACAGATACGCAGTATTTT. As protein: CSAQGERGRTDTQYF.